These 29 T cell receptor beta chains came from one sample sequenced in a study of blood T cell dynamics during melanoma immunotherapy. Time point meaning: week 3, after first cycle of checkpoint inhibitor. Profiling relied on immunoSEQ multiplex PCR, and the TCRdb table lists in-frame clones only, not all of them. The sample yields roughly 10,000 clones, 70% to 90% seen once. Sample: blood, taken from a patient treated with checkpoint blockade. These receptors were collected from a human donor with melanoma.

The chain uses TRBV4-3 and TRBJ2-7; no reliable D call. Germline V gene data show CDR1 as LGHNA and CDR2 as YSLEER. Trimming took 2 bases from V and 0 from J, leaving 5 bases between them. The CDR3 is 13 residues long. CDR3 loop: CASSQSSSYEQYF. The CDR3 region has the DNA TGCGCCAGCAGCCAATCTAGCTCCTACGAGCAGTACTTC.

In its sample, this clone was seen once. The genes are TRBV11-3 and TRBJ2-1; D perhaps matches TRBD2 (5 bases). V dropped 5 bases and J dropped 8 bases, with 10 bases sitting between them. This CDR3 has 12 amino acids. Germline V gene lookup returns CDR1 SGHNT and CDR2 YENEEA. CDR3 in DNA: TGTGCCAGCAGCCCCGGGGTAGATGAGCAGTTCTTC. It codes for CASSPGVDEQFF.

The chain uses TRBV7-2 and TRBJ2-7; D unresolved. V shed 5 bases and J shed 4 bases, with 6 bases lying between them. CDR1 is SGHTA, CDR2 FQGNSA, per germline. The CDR3 is 11 amino acids. The CDR3 nucleotides read TGTGCCAGCAGCCCCCAATACGAGCAGTACTTC. Its translation is CASSPQYEQYF. Variable domain in full (rest from reference TRBV7-2 and TRBJ2-7): GAGVSQSPSNKVTEKGKDVELRCDPISGHTALYWYRQSLGQGLEFLIYFQGNSAPDKSGLPSDRFSAERTGGSVSTLTIQRTQQEDSAVYLCASSPQYEQYFGPGTRLTVT.

This chain uses TRBV12-5 with TRBJ1-5; weak D call: TRBD1 (5 bases). CDR3 length: 17 amino acids. CDR1 is LGHNT, CDR2 FRNRAP, per germline. V shed 0 bases and J shed 6 bases, with 18 bases lying between them. CDR3 sequence: CASGLVPGDVGGQPQHF. CDR3 DNA: TGTGCTAGTGGTTTGGTACCCGGTGACGTTGGGGGTCAGCCCCAGCATTTT. Complete variable domain (other parts from reference TRBV12-5 and TRBJ1-5): DARVTQTPRHKVTEMGQEVTMRCQPILGHNTVFWYRQTMMQGLELLAYFRNRAPLDDSGMPKDRFSAEMPDATLATLKIQPSEPRDSAVYFCASGLVPGDVGGQPQHFGDGTRLSIL.

This chain uses TRBV19 with TRBJ2-7, with D uncertain. Germline loops: CDR1 LNHDA, CDR2 SQIVND (reference sequence). The germline V and J ends were trimmed by 5 bases and 3 bases, with 8 bases remaining between them. The CDR3 length is 12 residues. CDR3 residues: CASSPSRYEQYF. In DNA, the CDR3 is TGTGCCAGTAGTCCCAGTCGCTACGAGCAGTACTTC.

The gene calls are TRBV4-3 and TRBJ1-1; tentatively, D is TRBD1 (6 bases). V was cut by 4 bases and J by 0 bases, with 9 bases left in between. In germline, CDR1 is LGHNA, CDR2 YSLEER. This CDR3 region has 14 residues. The CDR3 region is CASSPGQLNTEAFF. Here the CDR3 DNA reads TGCGCCAGCAGCCCCGGACAGTTGAACACTGAAGCTTTCTTT.

J is TRBJ1-5 and V is TRBV2; a possible D gene is TRBD1 (5 bases). The CDR3 runs 14 residues. Germline values: CDR1 SNHLY, CDR2 FYNNEI. V lost 11 bases to trimming and J lost 2 bases, with 16 bases between them. CDR3 DNA sequence: TGTGCCGGATCAACAGGTTACGGCAATCAGCCCCAGCATTTT. This codes for CAGSTGYGNQPQHF. The full variable domain, in which reference TRBV2 and TRBJ1-5 provide the parts outside the CDR3, is EPEVTQTPSHQVTQMGQEVILRCVPISNHLYFYWYRQILGQKVEFLVSFYNNEISEKSEIFDDQFSVERPDGSNFTLKIRSTKLEDSAMYFCAGSTGYGNQPQHFGDGTRLSIL.

As regards this clone: The sample contains more than one DNA sequence encoding this CDR3. This sequence joins TRBV5-4 and TRBJ1-1, with D possibly matching TRBD1 (5 bases). Germline CDR1 reads SGHNT; CDR2 reads YYREEE (reference sequence). The CDR3 has 15 residues. The V end was cut by 4 bases, the J end by 1 base, with 14 bases between. The CDR3 region has the DNA TGTGCCAGCAGCCCCGGGGGGACTGGGAACACTGAAGCTTTCTTT. Protein sequence: CASSPGGTGNTEAFF.

This chain connects TRBV19 to TRBJ2-1; 11 nucleotides line up with TRBD2. CDR1 is LNHDA, CDR2 SQIVND, per germline (reference sequence). After removal of 7 bases from V and 3 bases from J, the junction contained 8 bases not matched to a gene. The CDR3 loop spans 16 amino acids. The CDR3 nucleotides are TGTGCCAGTACCATTACTAGCGGGGGTAGCTACAATGAGCAGTTCTTC. It yields the protein CASTITSGGSYNEQFF.

This clone turned up a few times. The rearrangement links TRBV2 to TRBJ1-2; D unclear. The ends were cut back, 4 bases at V and 4 bases at J, with 13 bases in the middle. Germline CDR1 is SNHLY and CDR2 is FYNNEI. CDR3 length: 14 residues. CDR3 sequence (DNA): TGTGCCAGCAGTGTCGGTGGAGACCTCTATGGCTACACCTTC. Its protein product is CASSVGGDLYGYTF.

This chain uses TRBV28 with TRBJ2-1; 9 bases align to TRBD2. The germline gives CDR1 MDHEN, CDR2 SYDVKM. J was trimmed by 9 bases and V by 4 bases; bases with no gene match: 10. The length of the CDR3 is 15 residues. In DNA, the CDR3 is TGTGCCAGCAGTTCATGGCTAGCGGGAATCCTTGAGCAGTTCTTC. It is translated as CASSSWLAGILEQFF. Based on the CDR3 plus reference TRBV28 and TRBJ2-1, the full variable domain is DVKVTQSSRYLVKRTGEKVFLECVQDMDHENMFWYRQDPGLGLRLIYFSYDVKMKEKGDIPEGYSVSREKKERFSLILESASTNQTSMYLCASSSWLAGILEQFFGPGTRLTVL.

V gene TRBV25-1 combines with J gene TRBJ1-4, with 10 bases lining up with TRBD1. V lost 5 bases to trimming and J lost 0 bases; unmatched junction nucleotides: 6. The CDR3 totals 17 residues. Germline CDR1 MGHDK, CDR2 SYGVNS. The CDR3 DNA follows: TGTGCCAGCAGTCGGCTCGGACAGGGGGCAACTAATGAAAAACTGTTTTTT. Translated, it gives CASSRLGQGATNEKLFF.

The chain is built from TRBV10-3 and TRBJ2-1; no reliable D call. Trimming pared 1 base from V and 5 bases from J, leaving 3 bases between. Germline V gene sequence: CDR1 ENHRY, CDR2 SYGVKD. The CDR3 is 12 amino acids. The CDR3 reads CAISEWDNEQFF. The CDR3 DNA reads as TGTGCCATCAGTGAGTGGGACAATGAGCAGTTCTTC.

The J gene is TRBJ2-7, the V gene TRBV18; D might be TRBD1 or TRBD2, each matching 5 bases. This CDR3 is 14 amino acids long. The germline V gene encodes CDR1 KGHSH and CDR2 LQKENI. V was clipped by 4 bases and J by 3 bases, with 13 bases between them. CDR3 protein: CASSLSTGHYEQYF. The CDR3 nucleotides read TGTGCCAGCTCACTGTCGACGGGGCACTACGAGCAGTACTTC.

V and J are TRBV19 and TRBJ2-7, with TRBD1 as a possible D gene (5 bases). Per the germline V gene, CDR1 is LNHDA and CDR2 is SQIVND (reference sequence). Trimming cost V 9 bases and J 3 bases, with 21 bases left between them. The CDR3 totals 15 residues. The CDR3 protein is CASSIGQGIIYEQYF. For the CDR3, the DNA is TGTGCCAGCTCGATAGGGCAGGGTATCATCTACGAGCAGTACTTC.

This sequence joins TRBV9 and TRBJ2-7, with D possibly being TRBD1 or TRBD2 (5 bases each). The CDR3 is 14 residues long. Germline V gene lookup returns CDR1 SGDLS and CDR2 YYNGEE. Trimming took 4 bases from V and 3 from J, leaving 14 bases between them. The CDR3 sequence: CASSSGTGSYEQYF. As DNA, the CDR3 is TGTGCCAGCAGCTCCGGGACGGGAAGCTACGAGCAGTACTTC.

This clone was seen once. The rearrangement joins TRBV10-3 to TRBJ2-1; 7 bases match TRBD2. Germline V gene sequence: CDR1 ENHRY, CDR2 SYGVKD. CDR3 length: 17 amino acids. The J segment lost 7 bases and the V segment lost 0 bases, leaving 12 bases of the junction unmatched. This CDR3 reads CAISESERDYLENEQFF. CDR3 nucleotides: TGTGCCATCAGTGAGTCGGAGCGGGACTACCTTGAGAATGAGCAGTTCTTC.

The gene calls are TRBV9 and TRBJ2-1, with D possibly TRBD2 on 5 matching bases. Germline V gives CDR1 SGDLS, CDR2 YYNGEE. V was trimmed by 4 bases and J by 0 bases, leaving 20 bases between them. This CDR3 contains 18 residues. This CDR3 reads CASSPNIPSGSSYNEQFF. In DNA form, the CDR3 reads TGTGCCAGCAGCCCCAACATTCCGAGCGGCAGCTCCTACAATGAGCAGTTCTTC.

The chain links TRBV19 to TRBJ2-5; D ambiguous. The last part of the DNA fits TRBJ2-7 better; the J call may be wrong. The CDR3 has 14 residues. Per the germline V gene, CDR1 is LNHDA and CDR2 is SQIVND (reference sequence). In nucleotides, the CDR3 is TGTGCCAGTAGCACCGCTTTAGGATCCTACGAGCAGTACTTC. Encoded protein: CASSTALGSYEQYF.

The genes are TRBV18 and TRBJ1-1; D may be TRBD1 (5 bases). The CDR3 runs 13 residues. V dropped 6 bases and J dropped 1 base, with 9 bases sitting between them. The germline V gene has CDR1 KGHSH and CDR2 LQKENI. The CDR3 sequence is CASSPTGNTEAFF. The CDR3, as DNA: TGTGCCAGCTCCCCAACAGGGAACACTGAAGCTTTCTTT.

This chain uses TRBV7-8 with TRBJ2-1, with D possibly being TRBD2 (6 bases). From germline, CDR1 is SGHVS and CDR2 FQNEAQ. The CDR3 is made up of 15 amino acids. V dropped 4 bases and J dropped 2 bases, with 12 bases sitting between them. CDR3 sequence: CASSWRDFTYNEQFF. The CDR3 DNA follows: TGTGCCAGCAGCTGGAGGGACTTCACCTACAATGAGCAGTTCTTC.

The V gene is TRBV4-2, the J gene TRBJ1-5; the match to TRBD1 covers 9 bases. Per the germline V gene, CDR1 is LGHNA and CDR2 is YNFKEQ. There are 16 residues in the CDR3. V was clipped by 4 bases and J by 5 bases; unmatched bases: 9. CDR3 nucleotide sequence: TGTGCCAGCAGCCGACATGGGACAGGGAGCGATCAGCCCCAGCATTTT. As protein: CASSRHGTGSDQPQHF.

The chain carries TRBV7-8 and TRBJ2-7, with D unclear. This CDR3 spans 15 amino acids. From germline, CDR1 is SGHVS and CDR2 FQNEAQ. V was shortened by 3 bases and J by 2 bases, with 14 bases between the two germline ends. In nucleotides, the CDR3 is TGTGCCAGCAGCTTCTCTGCTACGGCCCCCTACGAGCAGTACTTC. This gives the protein CASSFSATAPYEQYF.

The rearrangement joins TRBV2 to TRBJ1-2, with TRBD1 matching over 8 bases. This CDR3 spans 14 amino acids. The germline gives CDR1 SNHLY, CDR2 FYNNEI. J was trimmed by 4 bases and V by 6 bases; bases with no gene match: 7. The CDR3 is CASSTAGGVYGYTF. The CDR3 DNA is TGTGCCAGCAGCACGGCAGGGGGCGTCTATGGCTACACCTTC.

The chain uses TRBV5-4 and TRBJ1-4, with D tentatively TRBD1 (5 bases). Between the trimmed V and J ends, which lost 3 bases and 5 bases, there was a span of 11 bases. This CDR3 has 14 residues. Germline CDR1 reads SGHNT; CDR2 reads YYREEE (reference sequence). For the CDR3, the DNA is TGTGCCAGCAGCTCGGGGACGGACAATGAAAAACTGTTTTTT. Amino acid sequence: CASSSGTDNEKLFF.

The J gene is TRBJ1-2, the V gene TRBV5-5, with unresolved D. The V and J ends lost 1 base and 5 bases respectively, with 15 bases between them. Germline loops: CDR1 SGHKS, CDR2 YYEKEE (reference sequence). CDR3 size: 15 residues. CDR3 region: CASSLNVAGDYGYTF. In DNA form, the CDR3 reads TGTGCCAGCAGCTTGAACGTGGCGGGTGATTATGGCTACACCTTC. Using reference TRBV5-5 and TRBJ1-2 for the parts outside the CDR3, the full variable domain is DAGVTQSPTHLIKTRGQQVTLRCSPISGHKSVSWYQQVLGQGPQFIFQYYEKEERGRGNFPDRFSARQFPNYSSELNVNALLLGDSALYLCASSLNVAGDYGYTFGSGTRLTVV.

The V and J genes are TRBV9 and TRBJ2-2, with D perhaps TRBD1 (6 bases). The CDR3 sequence is 14 residues long. V shed 4 bases and J shed 5 bases, with 12 bases lying between them. Germline V gene lookup returns CDR1 SGDLS and CDR2 YYNGEE. The CDR3 DNA follows: TGTGCCAGCAGCTTCAGGGGTGGGACCGGGGAGCTGTTTTTT. Encoded protein: CASSFRGGTGELFF.

This sequence joins TRBV10-2 and TRBJ2-7; tentatively, D is TRBD1 (5 bases). The germline gives CDR1 WSHSY, CDR2 SAAADI. The CDR3 consists of 16 residues. Trimming shortened V by 0 bases and J by 5 bases, and 17 bases separated the two germline ends. The CDR3 reads CASSESYFAGSDEQYF. CDR3 nucleotide sequence: TGCGCCAGCAGTGAGTCGTACTTTGCAGGGTCCGACGAGCAGTACTTC.

Here the CDR3 DNA reads TGTGCCAGCAGCTTTAACGTGAGGGAAGAGCAGTACTTC. Its translation: CASSFNVREEQYF. V gene TRBV7-9 combines with J gene TRBJ2-7; possible D gene TRBD2, 5 bases. The CDR3 has 13 residues. V gave up 3 bases and J gave up 7 bases, with 13 bases separating them. CDR1 SEHNR and CDR2 FQNEAQ come from the germline V gene (reference sequence). Based on the CDR3 plus reference TRBV7-9 and TRBJ2-7, the full variable domain is DTGVSQNPRHKITKRGQNVTFRCDPISEHNRLYWYRQTLGQGPEFLTYFQNEAQLEKSRLLSDRFSAERPKGSFSTLEIQRTEQGDSAMYLCASSFNVREEQYFGPGTRLTVT.